This TCR beta chain was retrieved from a study of T cell responses to AZD1222 COVID-19 vaccine. Looked up from germline, CDR1 is KGHSH and CDR2 is LQKENI. This CDR3 is built from 14 residues. The trim removed 3 bases at V and 6 bases at J, leaving 1 base unmatched. Profiled with immunoSEQ multiplex PCR; TCRdb holds only in-frame clones, not every one. This sample has under 150,000 clones, with around 90% found just once. The material sequenced was peripheral blood, taken on day 0 of MenACWY control vaccination. The genes are TRBV18 and TRBJ1-4; 10 bases match TRBD1. This TCR was recovered from an adult in good health. The CDR3 loop reads CASSPGTGDEKLFF. The CDR3 DNA follows: TGTGCCAGCTCACCCGGGACAGGGGATGAAAAACTGTTTTTT.